This entry describes one TCR beta chain. The target antigen is unknown. The CDR3 loop spans 13 amino acids. Germline CDR1 reads MDHEN; CDR2 reads SYDVKM. The V end was cut by 6 bases, the J end by 5 bases, with 13 bases between. This sample was included in a study of T-cell memory formation after mild COVID-19. TCRdb processed the 5' RACE reads anew with MiXCR; each CDR3 protein has one entry. The sample records roughly 80,000 distinct CDR3 sequences, over 11% being singletons. Findings and caveats of the study: Clones contracting day 15 to 85 were balanced CD4/CD8; later expanders leaned CD4+.

Sequenced input: PBMCs or a T cell subset sorted from them (not recorded which). The chain recombines TRBV28 with TRBJ1-1, with no clear D. The TCR was taken from an adult woman who had mild COVID-19 (a few samples of this study predate the infection). Cell type and time point are not known. As DNA, the CDR3 is TGTGCCAGCAGGTGGGGTGAAGGGACTGAAGCTTTCTTT. Encoded protein: CASRWGEGTEAFF.